A selection of T cell receptor beta chains follows, all from one sample in a study of T cell repertoires in cytomegalovirus infection. Using its own MiXCR run on the reads, TCRdb lists one record per CDR3 protein. The repertoire consists of hundreds of thousands of distinct CDR3 sequences, with approximately 8.9% occurring once and the leading ten covering approximately 2.4%. Specimen: PBMCs. The receptors here all came from a human donor in good health (CMV status not recorded). Some clones in this sample may be carry-over from other donors' samples. The CDR3 runs from the conserved cysteine through the conserved F or W. The D gene is left open where the match is weak. Clone size is not always given. Where it is, it says once, few, many or a class for expanded clones.

J gene,D gene,clone size,CDR3 length,V gene,CDR3 protein,CDR3 DNA
TRBJ1-5,-,few,15,TRBV7-6,CASTLYWEQNQPQHF,TGTGCCAGCACCCTATACTGGGAGCAAAATCAGCCCCAGCATTTT
TRBJ1-4,-,-,13,TRBV29-1,CSVDAGQSEKLFF,TGCAGCGTTGACGCAGGGCAAAGTGAAAAACTGTTTTTT
TRBJ1-1,-,few,14,TRBV19,CASRMDGGGTEAFF,TGTGCCAGTAGGATGGATGGGGGTGGCACTGAAGCTTTCTTT
TRBJ1-5,TRBD1,many,16,TRBV12-3/TRBV12-4,CASSPLGTGGNQPQHF,TGTGCCAGCAGCCCTTTAGGGACAGGGGGCAATCAGCCCCAGCATTTT
TRBJ1-5,-,many,18,TRBV28,CASSFVLGEGDFNQPQHF,TGTGCCAGCAGTTTTGTACTTGGGGAAGGGGACTTCAATCAGCCCCAGCATTTT
TRBJ1-2,-,few,15,TRBV7-9,CASSLESTGPYGYTF,TGTGCCAGCAGCTTAGAGTCCACGGGTCCCTATGGCTACACCTTC
TRBJ1-3,-,many,14,TRBV7-6,CASSLVRGGNTIYF,TGTGCCAGCAGCTTGGTCCGAGGAGGAAACACCATATATTTT
TRBJ2-5,TRBD1,many,13,TRBV28,CASSFDRGETQYF,TGTGCCAGCAGTTTCGACAGGGGAGAGACCCAGTACTTC
TRBJ1-2,-,many,12,TRBV5-1,CASSLGQEGYTF,TGCGCCAGCAGCTTGGGCCAGGAAGGCTACACCTTC
TRBJ1-6,-,-,12,TRBV20-1,CSAGSQNSPLHF,TGCAGTGCAGGCAGCCAAAATTCACCCCTCCACTTT
TRBJ2-2,-,many,16,TRBV19,CASSPRAGWRTGELFF,TGTGCCAGTAGTCCGCGAGCAGGGTGGCGAACCGGGGAGCTGTTTTTT
TRBJ2-2,-,many,14,TRBV7-2,CASSLDYRGGELFF,TGTGCCAGCAGCTTAGACTATCGGGGCGGGGAGCTGTTTTTT
TRBJ2-1,-,many,14,TRBV6-2/TRBV6-3,CASSYGGTDNEQFF,TGTGCCAGCAGTTACGGCGGGACAGACAATGAGCAGTTCTTC
TRBJ1-1,-,-,15,TRBV19,CASRTSGTLNTEAIF,TGTGCCAGTAGGACCTCCGGGACACTGAACACTGAAGCTATCTTT
TRBJ2-1,-,many,14,TRBV7-9,CASSFVGGAGEQFF,TGTGCCAGCAGCTTTGTGGGGGGGGCCGGGGAGCAGTTCTTC
TRBJ2-1,-,many,13,TRBV29-1,CSTNQDTYNEQFF,TGCAGCACCAATCAGGACACCTACAATGAGCAGTTCTTC
TRBJ1-2,TRBD1,many,13,TRBV12-3/TRBV12-4,CASSLGTGYGYTF,TGTGCCAGCAGTTTAGGGACAGGCTATGGCTACACCTTC
TRBJ1-2,-,once,15,TRBV20-1,CSARGETSPNYGYTF,TGCAGTGCTAGAGGGGAGACATCTCCCAACTATGGCTACACCTTC
TRBJ2-3,-,many,16,TRBV25-1,CASSPSGRGDTDTQYF,TGTGCCAGCAGCCCCTCGGGCAGGGGGGACACAGATACGCAGTATTTT
TRBJ2-3,-,many,15,TRBV12-3/TRBV12-4,CASSLSGRPADTQYF,TGTGCCAGCAGTCTCTCGGGCCGGCCCGCAGATACGCAGTATTTT
TRBJ2-1,TRBD1,-,15,TRBV20-1,CSAYFRDRAYNEQFF,TGCAGTGCTTACTTCCGGGACAGGGCCTACAATGAGCAGTTCTTC
TRBJ1-1,-,many,17,TRBV18,CASSPYLGGDANTEAFF,TGTGCCAGCTCCCCCTACCTGGGAGGGGACGCGAACACTGAAGCTTTCTTT
TRBJ2-7,TRBD1,many,13,TRBV7-2,CASSFDRGHEQYF,TGTGCCAGCAGCTTTGACAGGGGCCACGAGCAGTACTTC
TRBJ1-2,TRBD1,few,15,TRBV28,CASRYSDRGSYGYTF,TGTGCCAGCAGATATTCGGACAGGGGGTCCTATGGCTACACCTTC
TRBJ1-2,TRBD1,many,18,TRBV20-1,CSGLGQVGVQTTNYGYTF,TGCAGTGGCCTTGGACAGGTTGGTGTCCAGACAACTAACTATGGCTACACCTTC
TRBJ1-1,TRBD1,-,14,TRBV29-1,CSVLPQGGNTEAFF,TGCAGCGTATTACCTCAGGGGGGAAACACTGAAGCTTTCTTT
TRBJ1-6,TRBD1,few,15,TRBV25-1,CASIGTGGGNSPLHF,TGTGCCAGCATCGGGACAGGGGGTGGTAATTCACCCCTCCACTTT
TRBJ2-2,-,-,15,TRBV10-2,CASSAPLIFVGELFF,TGCGCCAGCAGTGCACCCCTAATATTCGTTGGGGAGCTGTTTTTT